The clone carrying this T cell receptor (beta chain) came up many times. Its antigen remains unidentified. This sample was included in a study of regulatory T cells in long-lasting Graves disease. Overall study: Prior antithyroid drug treatment in newly diagnosed Graves' patients lasted under 3 months. Study findings and constraints: Segments TRBV28, TRBJ1-2 and TRBJ2-5 showed preferential usage in persistent disease.

TCR beta libraries were built with iRepertoire HTBI primers and Arm-PCR of CDR3 regions. TCRdb re-derived calls from the multiplex PCR reads in MiXCR, one entry per CDR3 protein. Of about 540,000 distinct CDR3 sequences in the sample, 13% were seen once. Time point denoted: newly diagnosed GD, antithyroid drugs for less than 3 months. Scientists built the TCR library using RNA that was extracted from PBMCs. V was shortened by 4 bases and J by 7 bases, with 14 bases between the two germline ends. The CDR3 spans 15 residues. This sample was also put to use in a study of T cells in Graves' hyperthyroidism and ophthalmopathy. Per that study: Hyperthyroidism of Graves' type that showed no ophthalmopathy progression within 18 months was stable. The blood repertoire included most of the expanded thyroid clonotypes above 0.001.

The chain has TRBV12-3 or TRBV12-4 and TRBJ1-6, with D maybe TRBD1 (6 bases). The sample was peripheral blood mononuclear cells (PBMCs), taken at new diagnosis, from a patient treated with antithyroid drugs. This receptor was obtained from a young man with Graves disease. CDR3 DNA sequence: TGTGCCAGCAGTTACCGAGGGGGAGGAAATTCACCCCTCCACTTT. Amino acid sequence: CASSYRGGGNSPLHF.